The next 6 T cell receptor beta chains were all read from a single sample in a study of blood T cells in healthy people across ages. With a J-beta primer mix and a sample-barcoded 5' primer, a second PCR ran 7 to 11 cycles. Each CDR3 protein gets one entry after TCRdb re-called the 5' RACE reads with MiXCR. Here the sample spans roughly 1,500,000 distinct CDR3 sequences, roughly 40% being singletons. Sequenced: blood. All receptors come from a woman between 18 and 30 years old in good health.

The sample holds a few counts of this clonotype. The V gene is TRBV29-1, the J gene TRBJ1-1; perhaps TRBD1 as D (6 bases). V gave up 5 bases and J gave up 0 bases, with 13 bases separating them. The CDR3 sequence is 14 residues long. Germline V gene lookup returns CDR1 SQVTM and CDR2 ANQGSEA. The CDR3 DNA sequence: TGCAGCGTTTTGAGGGGGTCCATGAACACTGAAGCTTTCTTT. This sequence encodes CSVLRGSMNTEAFF.

The V and J genes are TRBV4-1 and TRBJ2-3; the D is unclear. The CDR3 covers 14 residues. Germline V gene lookup returns CDR1 MGHRA and CDR2 YSYEKL. V lost 4 bases and J lost 0, with 8 bases in between. CDR3 amino acids: CASSRVVSTDTQYF. CDR3 DNA sequence: TGCGCCAGCAGCCGGGTGGTGAGCACAGATACGCAGTATTTT.

The sample holds a few counts of this clonotype. The chain recombines TRBV5-1 with TRBJ1-1, with D possibly TRBD1 on 5 matching bases. There are 14 residues in the CDR3. The germline V gene has CDR1 SGHRS and CDR2 YFSETQ. V was trimmed by 0 bases and J by 7 bases, leaving 13 bases between them. The CDR3 DNA follows: TGCGCCAGCAGCTTGGGACAACATGGGGGTGAAGCTTTCTTT. As protein: CASSLGQHGGEAFF. The complete variable domain, with remaining parts taken from reference TRBV5-1 and TRBJ1-1, reads KAGVTQTPRYLIKTRGQQVTLSCSPISGHRSVSWYQQTPGQGLQFLFEYFSETQRNKGNFPGRFSGRQFSNSRSEMNVSTLELGDSALYLCASSLGQHGGEAFFGQGTRLTVV.

This clonotype was seen repeatedly, ten times or more. The rearrangement uses TRBV4-1 and TRBJ2-1; D remains ambiguous. The CDR3 runs 15 residues. V lost 3 bases, J lost 8 bases, and 17 bases lay in between. Germline CDR1 MGHRA, CDR2 YSYEKL. The CDR3 bases are TGCGCCAGCAGCCAGTCGAGGAGAGTTGTCGATGAGCAGTTCTTC. This gives the protein CASSQSRRVVDEQFF.

The genes are TRBV4-1 and TRBJ1-2; D is possibly TRBD1 (5 bases). Trimming removed 1 base from V and 7 bases from J, with 16 bases in between. Germline loops: CDR1 MGHRA, CDR2 YSYEKL. This CDR3 is 15 amino acids long. CDR3 amino acids: CASSQAGKGTGGYTF. The DNA for the CDR3 is TGCGCCAGCAGCCAAGCTGGAAAGGGGACGGGTGGCTACACCTTC.

V gene TRBV5-1 combines with J gene TRBJ1-2; D unresolved. Deletions cut 0 bases from V and 5 bases from J, with 11 bases between. The CDR3 runs to 14 residues. Germline CDR1 is SGHRS and CDR2 is YFSETQ. This chain's CDR3 is CASSLGGGEYGYTF. Here the CDR3 DNA reads TGCGCCAGCAGCTTGGGCGGCGGGGAATATGGCTACACCTTC.